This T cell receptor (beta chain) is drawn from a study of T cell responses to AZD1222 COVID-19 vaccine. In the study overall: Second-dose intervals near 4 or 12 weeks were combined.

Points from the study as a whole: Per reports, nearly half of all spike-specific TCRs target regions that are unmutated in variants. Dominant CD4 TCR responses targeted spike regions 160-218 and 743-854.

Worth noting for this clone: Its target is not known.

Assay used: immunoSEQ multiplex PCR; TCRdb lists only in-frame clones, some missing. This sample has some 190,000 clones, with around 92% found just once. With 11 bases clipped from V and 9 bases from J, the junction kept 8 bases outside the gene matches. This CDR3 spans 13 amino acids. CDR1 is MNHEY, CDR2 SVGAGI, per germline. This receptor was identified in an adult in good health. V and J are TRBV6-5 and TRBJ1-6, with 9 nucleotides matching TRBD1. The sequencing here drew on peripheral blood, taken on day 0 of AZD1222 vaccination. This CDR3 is CAGLRDRASPLHF. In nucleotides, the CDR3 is TGTGCCGGGCTGAGGGACAGGGCTTCACCCCTCCACTTT.